This T cell receptor (beta chain) was found in a study of identical twins. Regarding the study as a whole: Where beta out-of-frame sequences were concerned, excess twin sharing was weaker. Insertions were reduced in abundant cord blood beta clonotypes but not in memory repertoires.

This clonotype was counted many times. Its antigen is not identified. V was shortened by 1 base and J by 4 bases, with 13 bases between the two germline ends. The CDR3 has 15 residues. Germline lookup yields CDR1 MGHRA and CDR2 YSYEKL. TCRdb redid the calling of the 5' RACE reads with MiXCR, one entry per CDR3 protein. This sample has hundreds of thousands of distinct CDR3 sequences, with just over 7% found just once. The same sample was also used in a study of yellow fever vaccine responses in identical twins. That source adds: Twins reportedly had a vaccine T cell response that seemed partly convergent, partly personalized.

The sequencing input was PBMCs. The chain recombines TRBV4-1 with TRBJ1-1; D not resolved. This receptor was obtained from a woman aged 18-30 years in good health. CDR3 loop: CASSQVVLSSTEAFF. The CDR3 coding sequence is TGCGCCAGCAGCCAAGTAGTACTTTCCAGCACTGAAGCTTTCTTT.